This TCR beta chain was captured in a study of blood T cell repertoires in COVID-19. In the source study's methods: Reference gene primer amplification yielded estimated nucleated cell counts. Using immunoSEQ multiplex PCR, the repertoire was profiled, and TCRdb retains in-frame clones only, with some absent. V and J calls and clone size are those listed in that table; D and trimming were worked out from the DNA. The sample holds 400,000 to 500,000 clones, more than 75% seen once. Deletions cut 0 bases from V and 2 bases from J, with 13 bases between. The CDR3 contains 16 residues. Germline V lookup: CDR1 SGDLS, CDR2 YYNGEE. Participants, 18 to 89 years old, spanned fewer than 25 US areas. Cohort assignment relied on participant-reported clinical history.

The receptor comes from a woman in her forties who had recovered from COVID-19. This rearrangement joins TRBV9 to TRBJ2-3; possibly TRBD2 for D (5 bases). Input material: PBMCs or T cells enriched from blood (not recorded which). CDR3 DNA sequence: TGTGCCAGCAGCGTAGGGTCTAGCACCTACACAGATACGCAGTATTTT. It yields the protein CASSVGSSTYTDTQYF.